The rows below give T cell receptor beta chains drawn from one sample of a study of T cell responses to AZD1222 COVID-19 vaccine. Sequenced by immunoSEQ multiplex PCR; TCRdb stores in-frame clones only, minus some. The table lists approximately 150,000 clones, about 89% of them singletons, with less than 1.5% in the top ten. Sequenced material: peripheral blood, taken 28 days after the second AZD1222 dose. The origin of the receptors is an adult who received the AZD1222 COVID-19 vaccine. CDR3s include the opening cysteine and the closing phenylalanine or tryptophan. The order of the fields is J gene, clone size, D gene, V gene, CDR3 DNA, CDR3 protein. D genes are given only for firm matches. A row's size may be missing; if present it is once, few, many or a size class.

TRBJ2-1	-	TRBD2	TRBV7-3	TGTGCCAGCAGCCCCGGACTAGTAATTAAGCAGGATGAGCAGTTCTTC	CASSPGLVIKQDEQFF
TRBJ1-5	-	-	TRBV5-1	TGCGCCAGCAGCTTGGGCGGGGATAGCAATCAGCCCCAGCATTTT	CASSLGGDSNQPQHF
TRBJ2-3	-	TRBD1	TRBV7-9	TGTGCCAGCAGCTTAGGTGACAGGGTAGTTGGGACAGATACGCAGTATTTT	CASSLGDRVVGTDTQYF
TRBJ1-5	-	-	TRBV4-3	TGCGCCAGCAGCCAAGATGCACGAGGGGGTAGCAATCAGCCCCAGCATTTT	CASSQDARGGSNQPQHF
TRBJ2-1	-	-	TRBV7-2	TGTGCCAGCAGCTTATTTTCAGGGCCTGAGCAGTTCTTC	CASSLFSGPEQFF
TRBJ1-1	-	-	TRBV3-1/TRBV3-2	TGTGCCAGCAGCCAAGACTACAGGGCCACTGAAGCTTTCTTT	CASSQDYRATEAFF
TRBJ1-3	-	-	TRBV5-1	TGCGCCAGCAGCTTGGCACCCGGGCGGACTGTTGGAAACACCATATATTTT	CASSLAPGRTVGNTIYF
TRBJ1-3	-	-	TRBV5-1	TGCGCCAGCAGCTTGGGTGGGACAGGAAACACCATATATTTT	CASSLGGTGNTIYF
TRBJ1-1	once	-	TRBV18	TGTGCCAGCGTACAGTCAACGGGGCTTGAAGCTTTCTTT	CASVQSTGLEAFF
TRBJ2-3	-	-	TRBV4-3	TGCGCCAGCAGCCAAATTATAGGGGATACGCAGTATTTT	CASSQIIGDTQYF
TRBJ1-1	-	-	TRBV7-2	TGTGCCAGCAGCTTAGTAACAGGACAAGGGGCTTTCTTT	CASSLVTGQGAFF
TRBJ1-5	-	TRBD1	TRBV6-2/TRBV6-3	TGTGCCAGCAGTGGCTTACAGGGGCCTCTTAGCAATCAGCCCCAGCATTTT	CASSGLQGPLSNQPQHF
TRBJ1-2	-	TRBD1	TRBV5-4	TGTGCCAGCAGCATCAAGACAGGGCCCCTAACTTATGGCTACACCTTC	CASSIKTGPLTYGYTF
TRBJ1-4	few	-	TRBV28	TGTGCCAGCAGGTACGGACTTGGTGAAAAACTGTTTTTT	CASRYGLGEKLFF
TRBJ1-1	-	TRBD1	TRBV19	TGTGCCAGTAGCCATCGCGATCGACAGGGCGCTGAAGCTTTCTTT	CASSHRDRQGAEAFF
TRBJ2-6	-	-	TRBV15	TGTGCCACCAGCAGAGATGGGTCCTCTGGGGCCAACGTCCTGACTTTC	CATSRDGSSGANVLTF
TRBJ1-5	-	-	TRBV9	TGTGCCAGCAGCGGGTCCCATGGTCAGCCCCAGCATTTT	CASSGSHGQPQHF
TRBJ2-3	-	TRBD2	TRBV3-1/TRBV3-2	TGTGCCAGCCCCCCTTCCAGACTAGCGGGCTTTTTCACAGATACGCAGTATTTT	CASPPSRLAGFFTDTQYF
TRBJ1-2	once	-	TRBV19	TGTGCCAGTAAACTCTATGGCTACACCTTC	CASKLYGYTF
TRBJ1-5	-	-	TRBV5-1	TGCGCCAGCAGCTTGGGGCTCGGGAATAGCAATCAGCCCCAGCATTTT	CASSLGLGNSNQPQHF
TRBJ2-3	-	-	TRBV7-9	TGTGCCAGCAGCTTAGAGGGGCGAGACACAGATACGCAGTATTTT	CASSLEGRDTDTQYF
TRBJ2-7	-	-	TRBV2	TGTGCCGGAGCCGGGGGGCTCTCCTACGAGCAGTACTTC	CAGAGGLSYEQYF
TRBJ2-7	-	-	TRBV7-2	TGTGCCAGCAGCTTAGTGGGGTCCGTCTACGAGCAGTACTTC	CASSLVGSVYEQYF
TRBJ1-1	-	-	TRBV14	TGTGCCAGCAGCCAAGATTCGCACAGGGTGAGGATGAACACTGAAGCTTTCTTT	CASSQDSHRVRMNTEAFF
TRBJ1-2	-	-	TRBV11-2	TGTGCCAGCAGCTCCGCAGGGGAGGCTAACTATGGCTACACCTTC	CASSSAGEANYGYTF